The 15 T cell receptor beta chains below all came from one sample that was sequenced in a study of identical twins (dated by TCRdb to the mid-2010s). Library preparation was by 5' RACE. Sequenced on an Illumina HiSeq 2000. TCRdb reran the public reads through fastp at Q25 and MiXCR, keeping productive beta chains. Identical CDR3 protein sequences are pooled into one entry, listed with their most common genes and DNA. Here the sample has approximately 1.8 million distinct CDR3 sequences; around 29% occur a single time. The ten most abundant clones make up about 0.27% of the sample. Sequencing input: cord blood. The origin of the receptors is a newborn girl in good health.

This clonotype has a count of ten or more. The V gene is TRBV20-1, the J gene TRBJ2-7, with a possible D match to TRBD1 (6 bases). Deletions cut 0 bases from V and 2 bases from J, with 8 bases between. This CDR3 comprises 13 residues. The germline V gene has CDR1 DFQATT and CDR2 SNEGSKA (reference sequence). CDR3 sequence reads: CSARDGQPYEQYF. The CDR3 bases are TGCAGTGCTAGAGACGGACAGCCCTACGAGCAGTACTTC.

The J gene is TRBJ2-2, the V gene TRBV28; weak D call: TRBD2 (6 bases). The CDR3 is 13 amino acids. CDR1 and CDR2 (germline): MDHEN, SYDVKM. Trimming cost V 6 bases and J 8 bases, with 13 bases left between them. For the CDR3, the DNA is TGTGCCAGCAGAACCTGGGAGGCGGGGGAGCTGTTTTTT. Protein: CASRTWEAGELFF.

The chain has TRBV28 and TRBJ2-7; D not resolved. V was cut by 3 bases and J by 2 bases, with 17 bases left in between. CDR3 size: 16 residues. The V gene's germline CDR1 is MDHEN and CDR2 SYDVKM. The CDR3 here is CASSLRRLRRTYEQYF. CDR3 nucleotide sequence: TGTGCCAGCAGTTTGCGCAGGCTCCGACGCACCTACGAGCAGTACTTC.

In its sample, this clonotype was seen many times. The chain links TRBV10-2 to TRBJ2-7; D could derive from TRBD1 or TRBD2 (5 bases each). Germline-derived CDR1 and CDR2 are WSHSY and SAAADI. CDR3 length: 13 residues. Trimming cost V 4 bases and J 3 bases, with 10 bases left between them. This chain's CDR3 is CASSVGTDYEQYF. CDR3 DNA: TGCGCCAGCAGTGTTGGGACCGACTACGAGCAGTACTTC.

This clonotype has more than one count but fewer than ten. This CDR3 reads CSAPDSANYGYTF. The DNA for the CDR3 is TGCAGTGCTCCGGACAGCGCTAACTATGGCTACACCTTC. The chain employs TRBV20-1 and TRBJ1-2, with a tentative D call TRBD1 (6 bases). Germline CDR1 reads DFQATT; CDR2 reads SNEGSKA (reference sequence). Trimming took off 5 bases at V and 0 bases at J, with 10 bases between the two ends. This CDR3 has 13 amino acids.

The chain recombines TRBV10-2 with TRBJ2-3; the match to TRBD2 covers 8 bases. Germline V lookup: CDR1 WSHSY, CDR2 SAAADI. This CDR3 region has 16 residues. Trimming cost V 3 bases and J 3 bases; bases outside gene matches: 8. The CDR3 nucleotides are TGCGCCAGCAGTGATCCTGTGCGCGGGAGGACAGATACGCAGTATTTT. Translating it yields CASSDPVRGRTDTQYF.

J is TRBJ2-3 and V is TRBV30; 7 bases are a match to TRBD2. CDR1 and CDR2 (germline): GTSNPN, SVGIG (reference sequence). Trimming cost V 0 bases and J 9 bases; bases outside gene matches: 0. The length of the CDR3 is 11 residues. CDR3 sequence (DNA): TGTGCCTGGAGTGTACTAGCGACGCAGTATTTT. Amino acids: CAWSVLATQYF.

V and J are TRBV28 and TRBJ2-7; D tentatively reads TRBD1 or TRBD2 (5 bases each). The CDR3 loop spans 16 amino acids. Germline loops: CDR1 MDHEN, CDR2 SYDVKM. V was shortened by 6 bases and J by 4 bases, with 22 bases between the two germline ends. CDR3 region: CASRRRGLGGGYEQYF. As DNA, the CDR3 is TGTGCCAGCAGAAGAAGGGGCCTCGGCGGAGGTTACGAGCAGTACTTC.

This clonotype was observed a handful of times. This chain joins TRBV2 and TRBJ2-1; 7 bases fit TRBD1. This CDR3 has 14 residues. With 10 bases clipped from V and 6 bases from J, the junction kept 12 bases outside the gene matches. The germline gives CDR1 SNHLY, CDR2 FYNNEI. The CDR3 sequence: CAILGARGLNEQFF. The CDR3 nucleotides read TGTGCCATTCTGGGGGCGAGGGGGCTCAATGAGCAGTTCTTC.

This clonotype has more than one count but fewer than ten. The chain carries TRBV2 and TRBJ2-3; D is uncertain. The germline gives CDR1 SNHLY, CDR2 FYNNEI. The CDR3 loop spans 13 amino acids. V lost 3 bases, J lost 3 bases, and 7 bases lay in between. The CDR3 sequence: CASSDSGTDTQYF. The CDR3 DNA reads TGTGCCAGCAGTGATAGTGGAACAGATACGCAGTATTTT.

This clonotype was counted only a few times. The CDR3 is CASMEGTNYNEQFF. Written as DNA, the CDR3 is TGTGCCAGCATGGAGGGGACTAACTACAATGAGCAGTTCTTC. The chain combines TRBV2 with TRBJ2-1; TRBD2 agrees at 7 bases. The CDR3 sequence is 14 residues long. V lost 7 bases and J lost 3; bases outside the gene matches: 6. From germline, CDR1 is SNHLY and CDR2 FYNNEI.

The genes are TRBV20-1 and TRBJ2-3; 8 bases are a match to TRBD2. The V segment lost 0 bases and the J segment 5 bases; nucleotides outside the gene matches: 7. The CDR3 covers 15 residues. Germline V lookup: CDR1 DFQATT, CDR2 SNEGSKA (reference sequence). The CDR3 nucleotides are TGCAGTGCTAGAGAATTGGGACTAGAGAGAGATACGCAGTATTTT. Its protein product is CSARELGLERDTQYF.

The CDR3 sequence is CASRATYRGEDTEAFF. The CDR3 DNA reads TGTGCCAGCAGAGCAACGTACAGGGGGGAGGACACTGAAGCTTTCTTT. The gene calls are TRBV7-8 and TRBJ1-1; 8 bases fit TRBD1. Losses at the gene ends were 6 bases for V and 3 bases for J; bases not matched to a gene: 12. The length of the CDR3 is 16 residues. Germline loops: CDR1 SGHVS, CDR2 FQNEAQ.

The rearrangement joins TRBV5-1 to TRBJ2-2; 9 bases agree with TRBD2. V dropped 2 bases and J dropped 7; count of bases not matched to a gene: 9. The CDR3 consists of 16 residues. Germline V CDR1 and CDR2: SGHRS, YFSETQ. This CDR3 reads CASSLQLSGSDGELFF. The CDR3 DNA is TGCGCCAGCAGCTTACAGCTTAGCGGGAGTGACGGGGAGCTGTTTTTT.

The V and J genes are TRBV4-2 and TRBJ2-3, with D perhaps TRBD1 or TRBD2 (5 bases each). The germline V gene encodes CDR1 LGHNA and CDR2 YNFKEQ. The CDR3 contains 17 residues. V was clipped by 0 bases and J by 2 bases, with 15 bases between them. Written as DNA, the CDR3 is TGTGCCAGCAGCCAAGATCAGGGACGAGGGGCCACAGATACGCAGTATTTT. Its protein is CASSQDQGRGATDTQYF.